This T cell receptor (beta chain) came from a study of shared clonotypes between healthy human individuals. Details on this clone: Its target is unknown. This same CDR3 is encoded by further DNA sequences in the sample.

Points from the study as a whole: Sampling covered nothing but blood. Tissue TCR repertoires likely differ from those found in blood.

Sequenced by immunoSEQ multiplex PCR; TCRdb stores in-frame clones only, minus some. Among about 490,000 clones listed, more than 75% were seen once. The germline CDR1 and CDR2 sequences are GTSNPN and SVGIG (reference sequence). Trimming cost V 0 bases and J 1 base, with 9 bases left between them. The CDR3 runs 14 residues. This sequence originates from a middle-aged woman in good health. Some clones in this sample may be carry-over from other donors' samples. The chain links TRBV30 to TRBJ1-1; unclear D gene. Sequenced input: PBMCs. The CDR3 is CAWSVRGTNTEAFF. CDR3 sequence (DNA): TGTGCCTGGAGTGTACGGGGTACGAACACTGAAGCTTTCTTT.